This T cell receptor beta chain was sequenced for a study of response to subunit inactivated influenza vaccine. Study-level results: After each seasonal influenza vaccination, few new T cells are recruited, the authors suggested.

Trimming cost V 2 bases and J 4 bases; bases outside gene matches: 2. The CDR3 sequence is 13 residues long. CDR1 is GTSNPN, CDR2 SVGIG, per germline (reference sequence). TCRdb processed the RT-PCR reads anew with MiXCR; each CDR3 protein has one entry. The sample has almost 600,000 distinct CDR3 sequences; 14% are singletons. This clonotype occurred a few times. Its matching antigen is unknown. The V and J genes are TRBV30 and TRBJ2-1; 7 bases line up with TRBD2. This TCR derives from a man over 45 who received an inactivated influenza vaccine. The source was PBMCs from blood, collected less than 13 days after vaccination. The DNA for the CDR3 is TGTGCCTGGAGTTGGCGGGAGTACAATGAGCAGTTCTTC. This encodes CAWSWREYNEQFF.